Shown below are 30 T cell receptor beta chains from a single sample sequenced in a study of T cells in Graves' hyperthyroidism and ophthalmopathy. RNA transcripts were the template for amplifying TCR beta CDR3 regions. HTBI primers were the set used in a first-round RT-PCR of the TCR CDR3. TCRdb re-called the multiplex PCR reads with MiXCR, one entry per CDR3 protein. Among 250,000 to 300,000 distinct CDR3 sequences listed, roughly 15% were seen once. Source material: blood. These receptors were obtained from a woman between 35 and 50 years old with Graves' hyperthyroidism.

This clonotype was seen a handful of times. This chain links TRBV19 with TRBJ2-7, with 7 bases aligning to TRBD1. The CDR3 consists of 14 residues. V gave up 5 bases and J gave up 6 bases; unmatched junction bases: 10. From germline, CDR1 is LNHDA and CDR2 SQIVND (reference sequence). The CDR3 DNA sequence: TGTGCCAGTAGTGTCCGGGACAGAAAATCCGAGCAGTACTTC. Translation gives CASSVRDRKSEQYF.

This clonotype has just a few counts. V and J are TRBV19 and TRBJ2-6; TRBD2 agrees at 12 bases. Germline values: CDR1 LNHDA, CDR2 SQIVND (reference sequence). The CDR3 loop spans 18 amino acids. V lost 4 bases and J lost 0; bases outside the gene matches: 4. The CDR3 protein is CASSTGLAGISGANVLTF. For the CDR3, the DNA is TGTGCCAGTAGTACCGGACTAGCGGGGATCTCTGGGGCCAACGTCCTGACTTTC. Using reference TRBV19 and TRBJ2-6 for the parts outside the CDR3, the full variable domain is DGGITQSPKYLFRKEGQNVTLSCEQNLNHDAMYWYRQDPGQGLRLIYYSQIVNDFQKGDIAEGYSVSREKKESFPLTVTSAQKNPTAFYLCASSTGLAGISGANVLTFGAGSRLTVL.

In this sample, this clonotype turned up many times. V usage is TRBV28 and J usage is TRBJ1-2, with 8 positions matching TRBD1. This CDR3 contains 14 residues. The V segment lost 8 bases and the J segment 3 bases; nucleotides outside the gene matches: 8. Germline V gene data show CDR1 as MDHEN and CDR2 as SYDVKM. The CDR3 loop is CASHDRGWYYGYTF. CDR3 nucleotides: TGTGCCAGCCACGACAGGGGTTGGTACTATGGCTACACCTTC.

The chain has TRBV6-2 or TRBV6-3 and TRBJ2-7, with 7 bases fitting TRBD2. The CDR3 is 16 residues long. J gave up 0 bases and V 0 bases, and 5 bases lay outside the gene matches. Germline CDR1 reads MNHEY; CDR2 reads SVGEGT. In nucleotides, the CDR3 is TGTGCCAGCAGTTACTCGGGGGGGAGAAGCTCCTACGAGCAGTACTTC. Amino acid sequence: CASSYSGGRSSYEQYF.

This clonotype was detected many times. V and J are TRBV7-9 and TRBJ1-2; no clear D. Germline assignment: CDR1 SEHNR and CDR2 FQNEAQ (reference sequence). V was shortened by 1 base and J by 8 bases, with 17 bases between the two germline ends. The CDR3 runs to 15 residues. This CDR3 is CASSLGGVRVVGYTF. CDR3 coding DNA: TGTGCCAGCAGCTTAGGAGGCGTAAGGGTGGTCGGCTACACCTTC.

The chain links TRBV19 to TRBJ2-7; TRBD1 agrees at 9 bases. CDR1 LNHDA and CDR2 SQIVND come from the germline V gene (reference sequence). With 3 bases clipped from V and 3 bases from J, the junction kept 6 bases outside the gene matches. The CDR3 is 15 residues long. The CDR3 region is CASSMVGQGNYEQYF. As DNA, the CDR3 is TGTGCCAGTAGTATGGTAGGACAGGGGAACTACGAGCAGTACTTC.

This clonotype was counted ten times or more. This rearrangement joins TRBV11-2 to TRBJ2-3; D is undetermined. Germline values: CDR1 SGHAT, CDR2 FQNNGV. The germline V and J ends were trimmed by 4 bases and 4 bases, with 15 bases remaining between them. The CDR3 extends over 15 amino acids. The CDR3: CASSSTPDPADTQYF. DNA for the CDR3: TGTGCCAGCAGCTCCACCCCGGACCCGGCAGATACGCAGTATTTT.

This clonotype was seen repeatedly, ten times or more. The CDR3 region is CASSSGTISEQYF. Written as DNA, the CDR3 is TGTGCCAGCAGTTCGGGGACGATCTCCGAGCAGTACTTC. The gene calls are TRBV28 and TRBJ2-7; D tentatively reads TRBD1 or TRBD2 (5 bases each). Germline CDR1 MDHEN, CDR2 SYDVKM. The CDR3 totals 13 residues. V was cut by 4 bases and J by 6 bases, with 13 bases left in between.

This chain joins TRBV2 and TRBJ2-7, with D maybe TRBD2 (6 bases). The CDR3 is 12 amino acids. Trimming left V 10 bases short and J 0 bases short, with 10 bases between. Germline values: CDR1 SNHLY, CDR2 FYNNEI. CDR3 sequence reads: CATRDSSYEQYF. CDR3 coding DNA: TGTGCCACCCGGGACTCCTCCTACGAGCAGTACTTC.

This clonotype was detected a few times. The chain is built from TRBV9 and TRBJ2-7; maybe TRBD2 (5 bases). The CDR3 runs to 15 residues. The germline V gene has CDR1 SGDLS and CDR2 YYNGEE. V dropped 2 bases and J dropped 0 bases, with 12 bases sitting between them. The CDR3 DNA reads TGTGCCAGCAGCGTTGGGAGTCGCAGCTCCTACGAGCAGTACTTC. It is translated as CASSVGSRSSYEQYF.

This clonotype was seen more than once but under ten times. The V call is TRBV6-1, the J call TRBJ2-3; no clear D gene. V was pared by 5 bases and J by 5 bases, with 14 bases between. Germline V gene data show CDR1 as MNHNS and CDR2 as SASEGT. This CDR3 spans 14 amino acids. CDR3: CASSPSNFLDTQYF. The CDR3 DNA follows: TGTGCCAGCAGTCCGTCTAACTTCCTAGATACGCAGTATTTT.

A single count supports this clonotype. A clone one base away is much larger, so this may be a read error. The chain joins TRBV20-1 to TRBJ2-1; D may match TRBD1 or TRBD2 (5 bases each). The CDR3 has 13 residues. V was pared by 3 bases and J by 11 bases, with 17 bases between. Looked up from germline, CDR1 is DFQATT and CDR2 is SNEGSKA (reference sequence). The CDR3 DNA reads TGCAGTGCTAGCAAATCCGGGGCCTGGCAGCAGTTCTTC. This encodes CSASKSGAWQQFF.

This clonotype showed up many times. This rearrangement joins TRBV15 to TRBJ1-1; TRBD1 might be the D (5 bases). From germline, CDR1 is LNHNV and CDR2 YYDKDF (reference sequence). Trimming cost V 6 bases and J 0 bases, with 11 bases left between them. The CDR3 consists of 14 residues. The DNA for the CDR3 is TGTGCCACCAGGGAGGGGCTCTTGAACACTGAAGCTTTCTTT. Protein product: CATREGLLNTEAFF.

In its sample, this clonotype was seen many times. The chain recombines TRBV7-9 with TRBJ2-1, with D possibly TRBD2 on 6 matching bases. CDR3 size: 17 residues. Germline V gene lookup returns CDR1 SEHNR and CDR2 FQNEAQ (reference sequence). The V and J ends lost 1 base and 3 bases respectively, with 16 bases between them. CDR3 in amino acids: CASSLVFISGDYNEQFF. In nucleotides, the CDR3 is TGTGCCAGCAGCTTAGTGTTCATTAGCGGAGACTACAATGAGCAGTTCTTC.

This clonotype was picked up a small number of times. This chain joins TRBV11-2 and TRBJ2-1; perhaps D is TRBD1 or TRBD2 (5 bases each). The germline CDR1 and CDR2 sequences are SGHAT and FQNNGV. The CDR3 loop spans 13 amino acids. Deletions cut 5 bases from V and 14 bases from J, with 19 bases between. As DNA, the CDR3 is TGTGCCAGCAGCCCCGGCTGGGGACGTGATGAGTTCTTC. Protein product: CASSPGWGRDEFF.

This clonotype was seen ten or more times. The V call is TRBV11-2, the J call TRBJ2-3, with D perhaps matching TRBD2 (5 bases). V was pared by 5 bases and J by 12 bases, with 12 bases between. The CDR3 has 11 amino acids. Per germline, CDR1 SGHAT and CDR2 FQNNGV. The DNA of the CDR3 is TGTGCCAGCAGCCTGGGAGTACCCCAGTATTTT. This translates into CASSLGVPQYF.

There are many counts of this clonotype. The chain uses TRBV7-2 and TRBJ2-1; the match to TRBD2 covers 7 bases. This CDR3 region has 14 residues. Germline V gene data show CDR1 as SGHTA and CDR2 as FQGNSA. Trimming at V came to 6 bases and at J to 4 bases, leaving 6 bases not matched to a gene. The CDR3 bases are TGTGCCAGCAGGAGTAGCGGGTCGTACAATGAGCAGTTCTTC. Translated, it gives CASRSSGSYNEQFF.

In this sample, this clonotype turned up once. J is TRBJ2-3 and V is TRBV7-9; 13 positions match TRBD2. This CDR3 is built from 15 residues. J gave up 6 bases and V 11 bases, and 11 bases lay outside the gene matches. Looked up from germline, CDR1 is SEHNR and CDR2 is FQNEAQ (reference sequence). The DNA for the CDR3 is TGTGCCGATCATGACCCGGGACTAGCGGGGGATACGCAGTATTTT. Translated: CADHDPGLAGDTQYF.

At least ten counts were recorded for this clonotype. The gene calls are TRBV29-1 and TRBJ2-7; 14 bases align to TRBD2. Germline loops: CDR1 SQVTM, CDR2 ANQGSEA. The CDR3 has 22 amino acids. CDR3 in DNA: TGCAGGTTGGGAACGGGACTAGCGGGAGATTTGGCCACAACAAAACTGAACTACGAGCAGTACTTC. It encodes CRLGTGLAGDLATTKLNYEQYF.

This clonotype was observed many times. The chain's CDR3 is CASRRRTGTGVSGNTIYF. DNA of the CDR3: TGTGCCAGCAGACGACGAACGGGGACAGGGGTCTCTGGAAACACCATATATTTT. The genes are TRBV13 and TRBJ1-3; 10 nucleotides agree with TRBD1. Germline V gene data show CDR1 as PRHDT and CDR2 as FYEKMQ (reference sequence). The CDR3 loop spans 18 amino acids. V lost 6 bases and J lost 0; bases outside the gene matches: 11.

There are many counts of this clonotype. The genes are TRBV12-3 or TRBV12-4 and TRBJ2-2; 9 bases fit TRBD2. V was clipped by 3 bases and J by 6 bases; unmatched bases: 17. The CDR3 is made up of 19 amino acids. The CDR3 loop reads CASSFRGLAGAVLAGELFF. The CDR3 DNA reads as TGTGCCAGCAGTTTCCGGGGTTTAGCGGGAGCGGTTTTAGCCGGGGAGCTGTTTTTT.

The rearrangement joins TRBV4-1 to TRBJ2-5, with D perhaps matching TRBD1 (5 bases). The V and J ends lost 1 base and 5 bases respectively, with 11 bases between them. Germline CDR1 reads MGHRA; CDR2 reads YSYEKL. The CDR3 has 14 residues. The DNA for the CDR3 is TGCGCCAGCAGCCAAGTACAGGAGTTGGAGACCCAGTACTTC. Its protein is CASSQVQELETQYF.

This clonotype was recorded many times. V is TRBV2 and J is TRBJ1-5; TRBD1 might be the D (5 bases). The CDR3 extends over 15 amino acids. Germline values: CDR1 SNHLY, CDR2 FYNNEI. The V gene lost 4 bases and the J gene lost 0 bases, with 10 bases spanning the gap. The CDR3 nucleotides read TGTGCCAGCAGTGGGACACACTATAGCAATCAGCCCCAGCATTTT. It specifies CASSGTHYSNQPQHF.

The gene calls are TRBV30 and TRBJ1-2; TRBD1 might be the D (6 bases). CDR3 length equals 15 residues. Trimming shortened V by 3 bases and J by 7 bases, and 21 bases separated the two germline ends. Germline V gene lookup returns CDR1 GTSNPN and CDR2 SVGIG (reference sequence). CDR3 nucleotides: TGTGCCTGGAGCCCGCCGGGGGGCGCTTACGGTGGCTACACCTTC. It encodes CAWSPPGGAYGGYTF.

This clonotype has ten or more counts. The chain employs TRBV7-8 and TRBJ2-5; 8 nucleotides line up with TRBD1. In germline, CDR1 is SGHVS, CDR2 FQNEAQ. The CDR3 loop spans 14 amino acids. V was clipped by 5 bases and J by 5 bases; unmatched bases: 7. Here the CDR3 reads CASSVGRGRETQYF. Written as DNA, the CDR3 is TGTGCCAGCAGCGTAGGCAGGGGGCGGGAGACCCAGTACTTC.

This clonotype has at least ten counts. The gene calls are TRBV5-5 and TRBJ2-3; tentatively, D is TRBD1 (5 bases). The CDR3 has 15 amino acids. Trimming removed 4 bases from V and 0 bases from J, with 12 bases in between. CDR1 is SGHKS, CDR2 YYEKEE, per germline (reference sequence). CDR3 in DNA: TGTGCCAGCAGCCACCTGGGGCGGAGCACAGATACGCAGTATTTT. Its translation: CASSHLGRSTDTQYF.

This chain links TRBV6-1 with TRBJ1-5; 10 bases line up with TRBD1. V lost 7 bases, J lost 6 bases, and 9 bases stayed unmatched. CDR1 and CDR2 from the germline V gene are MNHNS and SASEGT. The CDR3 has 15 amino acids. The DNA for the CDR3 is TGTGCCAGCAATCACGGGACAGGGGTCGGTCAGCCCCAGCATTTT. Protein sequence: CASNHGTGVGQPQHF.

This clonotype was observed many times. The gene calls are TRBV20-1 and TRBJ2-1, with 9 bases matching TRBD2. The trim removed 4 bases at V and 6 bases at J, leaving 4 bases unmatched. The CDR3 has 13 residues. Germline lookup yields CDR1 DFQATT and CDR2 SNEGSKA (reference sequence). The CDR3 nucleotides are TGCAGTGCTATAGCGGGAGCCGGCAATGAGCAGTTCTTC. It specifies CSAIAGAGNEQFF.

This clonotype was seen ten or more times. The chain carries TRBV10-3 and TRBJ1-2; no clear D gene. This CDR3 region has 13 residues. Germline CDR1 ENHRY, CDR2 SYGVKD. The ends were cut back, 2 bases at V and 9 bases at J, with 13 bases in the middle. This CDR3 reads CAISERSWGSYTF. CDR3 coding DNA: TGTGCCATCAGTGAGCGGTCTTGGGGTAGCTACACCTTC.

This clonotype was observed many times. The chain recombines TRBV28 with TRBJ1-2; 7 nucleotides match TRBD1. The CDR3 has 13 residues. CDR1 is MDHEN, CDR2 SYDVKM, per germline. Unmatched junction bases numbered 4, after V lost 8 bases and J lost 1 base. The CDR3 region has the DNA TGTGCCAGCGAGACAGGGATTAACTATGGCTACACCTTC. It yields the protein CASETGINYGYTF.